Presented here are 9 T cell receptor beta chains from one specimen sequenced in a study of Graves' ophthalmopathy and Graves' hyperthyroidism. CDR3 regions of TCR beta were amplified from RNA transcripts. In the first round, RT-PCR was carried out with HTBI primers, and a multiplex PCR formed the second round. TCRdb recomputed calls from the multiplex PCR reads with MiXCR, one row per CDR3 protein. The table lists 600,000 to 700,000 distinct CDR3 sequences, about two fifths of them singletons. The source material was peripheral blood. These receptors were collected from an adult man with Graves' ophthalmopathy.

This sequence joins TRBV29-1 and TRBJ2-2, with 7 nucleotides matching TRBD1. The ends lost 8 bases at V and 4 bases at J; junction bases unmatched: 4. Germline V lookup: CDR1 SQVTM, CDR2 ANQGSEA. The length of the CDR3 is 12 residues. CDR3 DNA sequence: TGCAGCTGGGACAGCACCACCGGGGAGCTGTTTTTT. Translating it yields CSWDSTTGELFF.

This clonotype was seen at least ten times. The gene calls are TRBV9 and TRBJ2-7; D possibly uses TRBD1 or TRBD2 (5 bases each). CDR1 is SGDLS and CDR2 is YYNGEE in the germline V gene. CDR3 size: 14 residues. Trimming pared 0 bases from V and 2 bases from J, leaving 9 bases between. The CDR3 spells CASSVVGEPYEQYF. In nucleotides, the CDR3 is TGTGCCAGCAGCGTAGTAGGGGAGCCCTACGAGCAGTACTTC.

Many counts were recorded for this clonotype. The chain's CDR3 is CASSGGTSNSPLHF. The CDR3 region has the DNA TGTGCCAGCAGTGGGGGGACCTCTAATTCACCCCTCCACTTT. This chain connects TRBV2 to TRBJ1-6; D might be TRBD1 (5 bases). The V gene lost 4 bases and the J gene lost 6 bases, with 10 bases spanning the gap. The CDR3 runs 14 residues. Germline loops: CDR1 SNHLY, CDR2 FYNNEI.

This clonotype was counted many times. The V and J genes are TRBV9 and TRBJ2-6; 7 positions agree with TRBD1. This CDR3 contains 17 residues. Per the germline V gene, CDR1 is SGDLS and CDR2 is YYNGEE. Losses at the gene ends were 4 bases for V and 2 bases for J; bases not matched to a gene: 9. The CDR3 loop reads CASSPGVGGAGANVLTF. The CDR3 coding sequence is TGTGCCAGCAGCCCCGGGGTAGGGGGCGCTGGGGCCAACGTCCTGACTTTC.

Comments on this clonotype: A read error may account for a junction end that differs from germline. The chain recombines TRBV6-5 with TRBJ2-7; D possibly corresponds to TRBD2 (6 bases). Germline V gives CDR1 MNHEY, CDR2 SVGAGI. CDR3 size: 15 residues. The CDR3 reads CAGSYSGGPGYEQYF. CDR3 sequence (DNA): TGTGCCGGCAGTTACTCCGGAGGGCCGGGTTACGAGCAGTACTTC.

The chain joins TRBV29-1 to TRBJ2-5, with D uncertain. V lost 7 bases, J lost 2 bases, and 8 bases lay in between. The CDR3 contains 11 residues. The V gene's germline CDR1 is SQVTM and CDR2 ANQGSEA. The CDR3 nucleotides are TGCAGCGACAGCTCGCAAGAGACCCAGTACTTC. Residues: CSDSSQETQYF.

This clonotype was counted at least ten times. The rearrangement links TRBV7-2 to TRBJ2-5, with D tentatively TRBD2 (5 bases). The CDR3 loop spans 15 amino acids. CDR1 and CDR2 (germline): SGHTA, FQGNSA. V gave up 6 bases and J gave up 0 bases, with 14 bases separating them. The DNA of the CDR3 is TGTGCCAGCAGTCAACGGTCGGGATACCAAGAGACCCAGTACTTC. It translates to CASSQRSGYQETQYF.

The table lists this clonotype with many counts. V is TRBV2 and J is TRBJ2-6; 7 nucleotides agree with TRBD2. Per the germline V gene, CDR1 is SNHLY and CDR2 is FYNNEI. CDR3 length: 14 amino acids. The J segment lost 2 bases and the V segment lost 6 bases, leaving 1 base of the junction unmatched. In DNA form, the CDR3 reads TGTGCCAGCAGCGGACTAGCTGGGGCCAACGTCCTGACTTTC. Translated: CASSGLAGANVLTF.

This clonotype was counted many times. CDR3 sequence: CASGTGETQYF. The CDR3 DNA sequence: TGTGCTAGTGGTACAGGAGAGACCCAGTACTTC. This chain links TRBV12-5 with TRBJ2-5; weak D call: TRBD1 (5 bases). CDR1 is LGHNT, CDR2 FRNRAP, per germline. CDR3 size: 11 residues. V dropped 5 bases and J dropped 4 bases, with 5 bases sitting between them.